Below, 7 T cell receptor beta chains from the same sample are listed, as sequenced in a study of T cells after yellow fever vaccination (dated by TCRdb to between 2018 and 2021). The receptor library was made with 5' RACE. Sequencer: Illumina NovaSeq 6000. Using fastp trimming at Q25 and MiXCR clonotype assembly, TCRdb reanalyzed the public sequencing data and kept in-frame beta chains. Rows matching on CDR3 protein sequence are summarized as one entry with the most common DNA and genes. For this sample there are roughly 320,000 distinct CDR3 sequences; around 10% appear just once. Of the sample, about 3.3% falls within the top ten clones. This specimen's treatment or condition label, per the study, means: live attenuated yellow fever vaccine strain. The sample in question was CD4+ T cells sorted from PBMCs, obtained 45 days after the yellow fever booster vaccination. These receptors were taken from a man between 18 and 29 years old who received the YFV17D yellow fever vaccine.

This clonotype was observed a few times. V and J are TRBV11-2 and TRBJ1-2; 9 bases match TRBD1. J gave up 6 bases and V 4 bases, and 6 bases lay outside the gene matches. The CDR3 contains 14 residues. The germline V gene encodes CDR1 SGHAT and CDR2 FQNNGV. CDR3 sequence (DNA): TGTGCCAGCAGCTCCCTCCACAGGGGGCATGGCTACACCTTC. Encoded protein: CASSSLHRGHGYTF.

The rearrangement uses TRBV12-3 or TRBV12-4 and TRBJ1-6; D possibly corresponds to TRBD1 (5 bases). The CDR3 is 11 residues long. V was shortened by 6 bases and J by 8 bases, with 5 bases between the two germline ends. The CDR3 DNA reads as TGTGCCAGCAGGGGGGATTCACCCCTCCACTTT. Residues: CASRGDSPLHF.

The V gene is TRBV7-8, the J gene TRBJ1-5, with D unresolved. This CDR3 is built from 16 residues. Germline loops: CDR1 SGHVS, CDR2 FQNEAQ. The V and J ends lost 1 base and 1 base respectively, with 11 bases between them. This CDR3 reads CASSLGRLSSNQPQHF. DNA for the CDR3: TGTGCCAGCAGCTTAGGGCGGTTATCGAGCAATCAGCCCCAGCATTTT.

This clonotype was recorded at least ten times. J is TRBJ1-5 and V is TRBV2; 9 positions agree with TRBD1. The CDR3 is 14 residues long. The trim removed 4 bases at V and 5 bases at J, leaving 3 bases unmatched. CDR1 and CDR2 (germline): SNHLY, FYNNEI. The CDR3, as DNA: TGTGCCAGCAGTGGGACAGGGGCCGATCAGCCCCAGCATTTT. Translation: CASSGTGADQPQHF.

This clonotype has more than one count but fewer than ten. The gene calls are TRBV10-3 and TRBJ1-2; 7 positions match TRBD1. V lost 6 bases and J lost 8; bases outside the gene matches: 6. CDR1 is ENHRY, CDR2 SYGVKD, per germline. This CDR3 is built from 12 residues. CDR3 region: CAIRGTAPGYTF. CDR3 bases: TGTGCCATCAGGGGGACAGCTCCGGGCTACACCTTC.

V is TRBV5-1 and J is TRBJ1-3; tentatively, D is TRBD1 (6 bases). Germline lookup yields CDR1 SGHRS and CDR2 YFSETQ. This CDR3 comprises 14 residues. Trimming pared 4 bases from V and 8 bases from J, leaving 16 bases between. The CDR3, as DNA: TGCGCCAGCAGCGAAACAGGGTCTGGGTACACCATATATTTT. Its protein product is CASSETGSGYTIYF.

The chain has TRBV27 and TRBJ1-1, with TRBD1 identical over 7 bases. V lost 6 bases, J lost 4 bases, and 11 bases stayed unmatched. Per germline, CDR1 MNHEY and CDR2 SMNVEV (reference sequence). This CDR3 has 15 amino acids. CDR3 protein: CASRYRGLRGTEAFF. In DNA form, the CDR3 reads TGTGCCAGCAGGTACAGGGGCCTCAGAGGCACTGAAGCTTTCTTT.